Following are 11 T cell receptor beta chains from one sample sequenced in a study of pediatric ulcerative colitis. Repertoires were generated with immunoSEQ multiplex PCR, while TCRdb's copy carries only in-frame clones and drops some. The profile covers under 50,000 clones, with 78% appearing a single time and less than 4.5% taken by the ten largest. The rectum was sampled with one to two pinch biopsies at colonoscopy. The sample was gut tissue. Receptors originate from a girl aged 10 to 17 with moderate ulcerative colitis.

The chain employs TRBV9 and TRBJ1-6, with D possibly matching TRBD1 (6 bases). The CDR3 contains 14 residues. V gave up 2 bases and J gave up 8 bases, with 11 bases separating them. CDR1 and CDR2 from the germline V gene are SGDLS and YYNGEE. CDR3 sequence: CASSVTDSYSPLHF. CDR3 bases: TGTGCCAGCAGCGTCACGGACAGCTATTCACCCCTCCACTTT.

The CDR3 spells CASSPDGSYEQYF. CDR3 bases: TGTGCCAGCAGCCCCGATGGCTCCTACGAGCAGTACTTC. This rearrangement joins TRBV11-1 to TRBJ2-7; D not certain. V gave up 5 bases and J gave up 0 bases, with 8 bases separating them. Germline V lookup: CDR1 SGHAT, CDR2 FQDESV (reference sequence). The CDR3 is 13 residues long.

The gene calls are TRBV19 and TRBJ2-7; D might be TRBD1 or TRBD2, each matching 5 bases. The length of the CDR3 is 14 residues. Germline assignment: CDR1 LNHDA and CDR2 SQIVND (reference sequence). CDR3 amino acids: CARRGPAGIAEQYF. CDR3 nucleotide sequence: TGTGCACGTAGGGGACCCGCCGGTATAGCCGAGCAGTACTTC.

This clone is classed as medium-sized. The chain has TRBV4-3 and TRBJ1-6, with D tentatively TRBD1 (5 bases). Germline V gene data show CDR1 as LGHNA and CDR2 as YSLEER. V dropped 0 bases and J dropped 3 bases, with 9 bases sitting between them. The CDR3 contains 16 residues. The CDR3 sequence: CASSQDQGYYNSPLHF. In DNA form, the CDR3 reads TGCGCCAGCAGCCAAGATCAGGGTTACTATAATTCACCCCTCCACTTT.

The chain uses TRBV11-2 and TRBJ2-1, with unresolved D. V lost 1 base to trimming and J lost 9 bases, with 10 bases between them. The germline gives CDR1 SGHAT, CDR2 FQNNGV. This CDR3 spans 13 amino acids. The CDR3 sequence is CASSLVERSEQFF. The CDR3 region has the DNA TGTGCCAGCAGCTTAGTAGAACGGAGTGAGCAGTTCTTC.

This clone appeared a single time. This rearrangement joins TRBV2 to TRBJ1-5; possibly TRBD1 for D (5 bases). Trimming took off 3 bases at V and 7 bases at J, with 16 bases between the two ends. The germline V gene has CDR1 SNHLY and CDR2 FYNNEI. The CDR3 is 15 residues long. The CDR3 DNA follows: TGTGCCAGCAGTGATGCTAGGGTACGGGGGCAGCCCCAGCATTTT. Encoded protein: CASSDARVRGQPQHF.

The J gene is TRBJ2-5, the V gene TRBV27; weak D call: TRBD1 (6 bases). The CDR3 runs 15 residues. Trimming removed 3 bases at V and 2 bases at J, with 13 bases between. Germline CDR1 and CDR2: MNHEY and SMNVEV (reference sequence). The chain's CDR3 is CASSFRGQPQETQYF. For the CDR3, the DNA is TGTGCCAGCAGTTTTAGAGGACAGCCACAAGAGACCCAGTACTTC.

The chain carries TRBV28 and TRBJ1-2; D gene unclear. CDR3 length equals 17 residues. V was pared by 3 bases and J by 0 bases, with 17 bases between. Per the germline V gene, CDR1 is MDHEN and CDR2 is SYDVKM. CDR3 coding DNA: TGTGCCAGCAGTTTGTTTGTTGGACGGAAAGCTAACTATGGCTACACCTTC. Translated: CASSLFVGRKANYGYTF.

The chain couples TRBV29-1 to TRBJ1-2; weak D call: TRBD1 (5 bases). Trimming shortened V by 8 bases and J by 7 bases, and 14 bases separated the two germline ends. CDR1 and CDR2 from the germline V gene are SQVTM and ANQGSEA. The CDR3 has 11 residues. The CDR3 sequence is CSLEGDAGYTF. The CDR3 nucleotides are TGCAGCCTGGAAGGGGACGCTGGCTACACCTTC.

This rearrangement joins TRBV19 to TRBJ2-1, with unresolved D. CDR3 length equals 13 residues. V gave up 4 bases and J gave up 0 bases, with 4 bases separating them. The germline CDR1 and CDR2 sequences are LNHDA and SQIVND (reference sequence). The CDR3 sequence is CASSRGSYNEQFF. CDR3 nucleotide sequence: TGTGCCAGTAGTAGGGGCTCCTACAATGAGCAGTTCTTC.

The table lists this clone with a few counts. The V and J genes are TRBV9 and TRBJ2-1; a possible D gene is TRBD1 (6 bases). The CDR3 consists of 14 residues. The ends were cut back, 3 bases at V and 7 bases at J, with 14 bases in the middle. Germline-derived CDR1 and CDR2 are SGDLS and YYNGEE. CDR3 nucleotide sequence: TGTGCCAGCAGCGCGATCGCAGGGGTAAATGAGCAGTTCTTC. Protein: CASSAIAGVNEQFF.